The T cell receptor beta chain described here comes from a study of glioma-infiltrating T cells after dendritic cell vaccination (dated by TCRdb to 2016 to 2017). Concerning the study at large: Of the approximately 15 glioblastoma patients in the cohort, all drawn from Phase I and II dendritic cell vaccination trials, 9 were newly diagnosed and 6 had recurrent disease. Between the early 2000s and the early 2010s, the patients were given dendritic cell vaccination pulsed with autologous tumor lysate. To make the vaccine, monocyte-derived dendritic cells were cultured for less than nine days with IL-4 and GM-CSF and then pulsed overnight with autologous tumor lysate. Each patient was given three intradermal dendritic cell vaccine injections, spaced two weeks apart, in the arm below the axilla. In glioblastoma patients vaccinated with dendritic cells, deep sequencing of TCR beta CDR3 regions served to measure tumor-infiltrating lymphocyte content and to compare repertoires between tumor and blood. Survival after dendritic cell vaccination was correlated with TCR sequencing metrics, such as TIL content and the overlap between tumor and blood repertoires. What the study reported, not specific to this receptor: The cohort was small and heterogeneous, few patients had complete blood and tumor sets, and even fewer had initial-recurrent tumor pairs. After dendritic cell vaccination, a higher estimated pretreatment TIL content predicted longer time to progression and longer overall survival. The TCR overlap response model with three groups was called speculative and said to need prospective validation. No direct relationship between TCR clonality and survival was found, suggesting a diverse polyclonal response may matter.

A note on this clone: The clone's antigen remains unknown. The input lacks base qualities; no much larger clone sits a single base away.

Patients were selected for having adequate residual fresh-frozen tumor tissue and more than two years of available survival data. An isocitrate dehydrogenase mutation was not carried by any of the glioblastoma patients, although molecular status was otherwise variable. PBMC collection took place before vaccination, two weeks after the third vaccination, and at tumor progression if progression occurred. The Qiagen DNeasy Blood extraction Kit was used to extract genomic DNA. The immunoSEQ assay amplified TCRB CDR3 regions from 1.5 to 2.5 micrograms of genomic DNA, or from all available DNA when less than that amount was available. The multiplex PCR relied on 60 forward primers for TCR V beta segments and 13 reverse primers for J beta segments. To estimate the number of reads per starting template, synthetic control templates were added to each sample at limiting dilution. The Illumina HiSeq System generated 87 bp sequencing reads. Per the original workflow: To remove PCR and sequencing errors, closely related sequences were merged with a nearest neighbor algorithm. TCR overlap was defined as the percentage of unique tumor TCR beta sequences that were also present in the same patient's peripheral blood. TCRdb mirrors the immuneACCESS table, restricted to in-frame sequences. Some clones are absent from its copies; in checked studies, under half trace to an unresolved V gene, and the reason for the others is unknown. The V and J calls and clone size are taken from that table; D and trimming were inferred from the DNA. The sample table shows just under 85,000 clones, and around nine tenths are seen once. The ten biggest clones cover roughly 3.1% of the sample.

V is cut by 5 bases and J by 7 bases, and the space between the germline ends is 17 bases. The CDR3 runs 15 residues from the cysteine to the phenylalanine. Kept here is only the CDR3 DNA, which spans 45 bases and is read in frame from base 1. For CDR1 and CDR2, the germline V gene lists SGHTA and FQGTGA. The material sequenced was blood, taken before dendritic cell vaccination. This TCR was recovered from a human donor with glioblastoma. The chain was built from TRBV7-3 and TRBJ2-2, and TRBD1 may be the D gene, going by 7 matching bases. The sequence in DNA is TGTGCCAGCAGCCCGCGGGACAGTTTATTCGGGGAGCTGTTTTTT. Translated, this is CASSPRDSLFGELFF.